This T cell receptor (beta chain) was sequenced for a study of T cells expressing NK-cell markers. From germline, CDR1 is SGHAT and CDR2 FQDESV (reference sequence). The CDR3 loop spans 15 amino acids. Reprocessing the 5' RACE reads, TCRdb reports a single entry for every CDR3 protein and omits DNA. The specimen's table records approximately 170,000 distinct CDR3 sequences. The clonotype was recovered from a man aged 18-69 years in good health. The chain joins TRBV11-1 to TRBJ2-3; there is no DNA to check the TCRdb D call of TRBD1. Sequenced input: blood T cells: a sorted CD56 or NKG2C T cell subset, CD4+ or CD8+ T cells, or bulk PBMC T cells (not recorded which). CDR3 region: CASSLGSRRTDTQYF.